The clone carrying this TCR beta chain appeared a few times. Each cDNA molecule carried a unique molecular identifier. One entry per CDR3 protein results from TCRdb running MiXCR on the 5' RACE reads. The table shows fewer than 95,000 distinct CDR3 sequences, with approximately 16% occurring only once. This CDR3 has 13 residues. V lost 7 bases and J 2 bases, leaving 8 bases between the germline ends. CDR1 SNHLY and CDR2 FYNNEI come from the germline V gene. This record belongs to a study of early T cells in non-severe SARS-CoV-2 infection. This TCR derives from an adult who was a healthcare worker with PCR-confirmed SARS-CoV-2 infection or an uninfected control (not recorded which). The chain carries TRBV2 and TRBJ2-2; no reliable D call. The source material was whole blood, sampled at baseline. CDR3 DNA: TGTGCCAGCAATAGGGTCAACACCGGGGAGCTGTTTTTT. Encoded protein: CASNRVNTGELFF.